This T cell receptor beta chain was captured by sequencing in a study of blood T cell repertoires in COVID-19. Study in general: Some COVID-19 samples were acute and others convalescent; all came from the United States, Italy and Spain. PBMCs, B-cell-depleted T cells, or T cells were the source of the cDNA or gDNA that made up the material.

Germline CDR1 and CDR2: SSHAT and FNYEAQ (reference sequence). The CDR3 runs to 15 residues. Participant-reported clinical history was the basis for cohort assignment. On this clone: Sequence at one end of the junction differs from germline and may be a read error.

Authors' analysis steps: By means of reference gene primer amplification, nucleated cell counts were estimated. The table came from immunoSEQ multiplex PCR; TCRdb's copy has only in-frame clones and leaves some out. The V and J calls and clone size were taken over from that table, and D and trimming were inferred from the DNA. The data show over 200,000 clones, approximately 90% seen once. The sequence was obtained from a man aged 25-45 years who had recovered from COVID-19. Sequenced input: PBMCs or T cells enriched from blood (not recorded which). This chain uses TRBV7-7 with TRBJ2-1, with D tentatively TRBD1 (5 bases). The CDR3 here is CASSLQDSPYNEQFF. CDR3 nucleotide sequence: TGTGCTAGCAGCTTACAAGACAGTCCCTACAATGAGCAGTTCTTC.